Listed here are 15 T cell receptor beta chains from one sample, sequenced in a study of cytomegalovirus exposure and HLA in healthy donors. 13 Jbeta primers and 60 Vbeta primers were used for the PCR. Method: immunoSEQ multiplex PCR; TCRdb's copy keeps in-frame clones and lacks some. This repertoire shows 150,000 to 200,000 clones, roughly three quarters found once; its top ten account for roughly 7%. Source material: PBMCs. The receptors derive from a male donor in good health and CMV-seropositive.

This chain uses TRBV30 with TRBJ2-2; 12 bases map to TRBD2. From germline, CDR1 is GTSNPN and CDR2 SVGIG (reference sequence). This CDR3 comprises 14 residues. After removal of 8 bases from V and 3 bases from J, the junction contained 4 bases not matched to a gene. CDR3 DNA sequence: TGTGCCGGGACTAGCGGGCTATACACCGGGGAGCTGTTTTTT. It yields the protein CAGTSGLYTGELFF. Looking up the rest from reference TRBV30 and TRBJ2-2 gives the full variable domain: SQTIHQWPATLVQPVGSPLSLECTVEGTSNPNLYWYRQAAGRGLQLLFYSVGIGQISSEVPQNLSASRPQDRQFILSSKKLLLSDSGFYLCAGTSGLYTGELFFGEGSRLTVL.

CDR3 amino acids: CASSPSMNYGYTF. The CDR3 DNA follows: TGTGCCAGCAGCCCCAGTATGAACTATGGCTACACCTTC. The chain is built from TRBV27 and TRBJ1-2; D uncertain. Between the trimmed V and J ends, which lost 6 bases and 2 bases, there was a span of 10 bases. Germline V gene sequence: CDR1 MNHEY, CDR2 SMNVEV (reference sequence). This CDR3 comprises 13 residues.

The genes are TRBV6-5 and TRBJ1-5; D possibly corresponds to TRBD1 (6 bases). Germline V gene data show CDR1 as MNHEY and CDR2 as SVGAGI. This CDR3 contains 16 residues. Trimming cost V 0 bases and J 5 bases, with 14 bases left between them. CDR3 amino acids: CASSYSKTGRHQPQHF. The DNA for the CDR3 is TGTGCCAGCAGTTACTCGAAGACAGGTCGGCATCAGCCCCAGCATTTT.

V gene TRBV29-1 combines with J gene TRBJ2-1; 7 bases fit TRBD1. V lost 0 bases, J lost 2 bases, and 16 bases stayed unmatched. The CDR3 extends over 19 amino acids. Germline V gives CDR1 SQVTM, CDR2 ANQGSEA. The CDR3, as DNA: TGCAGCGTTGAAGATGGGGTGAGAGGACAGGAGAATCCCTACAATGAGCAGTTCTTC. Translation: CSVEDGVRGQENPYNEQFF.

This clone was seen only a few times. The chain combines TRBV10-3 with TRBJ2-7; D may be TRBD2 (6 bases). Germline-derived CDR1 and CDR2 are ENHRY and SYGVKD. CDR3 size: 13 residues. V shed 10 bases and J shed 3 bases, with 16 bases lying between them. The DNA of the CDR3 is TGTGCCACCAGCGGAGGGGAAGGCTACGAGCAGTACTTC. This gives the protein CATSGGEGYEQYF.

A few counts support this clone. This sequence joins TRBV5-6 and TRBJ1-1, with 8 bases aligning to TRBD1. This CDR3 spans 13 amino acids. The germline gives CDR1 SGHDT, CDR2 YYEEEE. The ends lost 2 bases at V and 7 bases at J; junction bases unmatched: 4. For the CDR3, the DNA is TGTGCCAGCAGCTTAACGGGGACAGGTGAAGCTTTCTTT. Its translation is CASSLTGTGEAFF.

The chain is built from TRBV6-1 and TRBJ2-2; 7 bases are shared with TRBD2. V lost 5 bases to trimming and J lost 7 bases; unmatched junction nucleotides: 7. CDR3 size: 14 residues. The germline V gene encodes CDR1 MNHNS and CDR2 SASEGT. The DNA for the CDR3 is TGTGCCAGCAGTAGGGTCGGGGGGATCGGGGAGCTGTTTTTT. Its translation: CASSRVGGIGELFF.

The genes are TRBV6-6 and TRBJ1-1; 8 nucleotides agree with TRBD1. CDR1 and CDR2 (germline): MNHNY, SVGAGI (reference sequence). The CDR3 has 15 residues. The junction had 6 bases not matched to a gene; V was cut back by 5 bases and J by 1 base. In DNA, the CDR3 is TGTGCCAGCAGTAGCACCGGACAGGGGAACACTGAAGCTTTCTTT. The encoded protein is CASSSTGQGNTEAFF.

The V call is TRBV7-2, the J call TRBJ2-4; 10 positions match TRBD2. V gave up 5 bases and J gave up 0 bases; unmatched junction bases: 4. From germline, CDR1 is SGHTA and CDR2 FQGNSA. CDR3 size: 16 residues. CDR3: CASSRIAGGAKNIQYF. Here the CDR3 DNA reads TGTGCCAGCAGCAGGATAGCGGGGGGAGCCAAAAACATTCAGTACTTC.

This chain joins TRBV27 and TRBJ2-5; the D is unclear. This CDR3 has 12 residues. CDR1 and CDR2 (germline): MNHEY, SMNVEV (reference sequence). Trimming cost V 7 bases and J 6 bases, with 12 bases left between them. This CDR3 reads CASTSREQTQYF. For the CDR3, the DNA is TGTGCCAGCACTTCGCGTGAGCAGACCCAGTACTTC.

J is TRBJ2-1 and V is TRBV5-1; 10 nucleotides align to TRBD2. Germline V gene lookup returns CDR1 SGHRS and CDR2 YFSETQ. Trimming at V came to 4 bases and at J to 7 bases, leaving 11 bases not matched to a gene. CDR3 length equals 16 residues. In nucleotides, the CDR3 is TGCGCCAGCAGCCTGACGAGCGGGGGGGGAGGGAATGAGCAGTTCTTC. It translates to CASSLTSGGGGNEQFF.

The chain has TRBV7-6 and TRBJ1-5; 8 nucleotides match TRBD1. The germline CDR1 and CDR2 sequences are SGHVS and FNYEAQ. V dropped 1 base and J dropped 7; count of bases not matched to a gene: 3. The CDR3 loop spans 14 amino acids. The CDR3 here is CASSLGTGLQPQHF. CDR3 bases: TGTGCCAGCAGCTTAGGGACAGGGTTGCAGCCCCAGCATTTT.

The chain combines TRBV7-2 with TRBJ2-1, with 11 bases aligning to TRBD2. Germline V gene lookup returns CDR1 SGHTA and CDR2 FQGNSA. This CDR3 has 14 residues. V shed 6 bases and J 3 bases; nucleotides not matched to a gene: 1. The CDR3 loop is CASRLAGDYNEQFF. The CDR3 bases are TGTGCCAGCAGACTAGCGGGGGACTACAATGAGCAGTTCTTC.

The CDR3 loop reads CASSERTSYHLNTEAFF. The CDR3 DNA follows: TGTGCCAGCAGCGAAAGGACATCCTATCACCTGAACACTGAAGCTTTCTTT. The V gene is TRBV21-1, the J gene TRBJ1-1; the DNA was not compared with TRBD1, the D call given in the table. TRBV21-1 constitutes a pseudogene. This CDR3 spans 17 amino acids.

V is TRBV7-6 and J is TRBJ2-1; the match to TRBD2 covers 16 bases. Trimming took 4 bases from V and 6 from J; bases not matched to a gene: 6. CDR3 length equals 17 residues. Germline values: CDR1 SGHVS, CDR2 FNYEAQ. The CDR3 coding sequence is TGTGCCAGCAGCTCCCGGGGACTAGCGGGGGGGCCCAATGAGCAGTTCTTC. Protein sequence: CASSSRGLAGGPNEQFF.